What follows are 22 T cell receptor beta chains derived from one specimen sequenced in a study of identical twins. Each CDR3 protein is one row after TCRdb ran MiXCR on the 5' RACE reads. The data hold about 520,000 distinct CDR3 sequences, with around 20% observed a single time. These sequences were also reported in another study, on T cells expressing NK-cell markers.

Specimen: CD4+ T cells sorted from blood. The receptors come from a young woman in good health.

A few counts support this clonotype. V is TRBV7-3 and J is TRBJ2-3; D ambiguous. The germline gives CDR1 SGHTA, CDR2 FQGTGA. The CDR3 loop spans 11 amino acids. Trimming shortened V by 8 bases and J by 3 bases, and 6 bases separated the two germline ends. The CDR3: CASGETDTQYF. The CDR3 DNA reads as TGTGCCAGCGGAGAGACAGATACGCAGTATTTT. The variable domain in full, with the rest retrieved from reference TRBV7-3 and TRBJ2-3, is GAGVSQTPSNKVTEKGKYVELRCDPISGHTALYWYRQSLGQGPEFLIYFQGTGAADDSGLPNDRFFAVRPEGSVSTLKIQRTERGDSAVYLCASGETDTQYFGPGTRLTVL.

This clonotype was counted many times. Compared with germline, one end of the junction differs, possibly owing to a read error. The J gene is TRBJ1-1, the V gene TRBV5-1; D is unclear. CDR1 is SGHRS and CDR2 is YFSETQ in the germline V gene. The CDR3 runs 13 residues. The chain's CDR3 is CASSFGLNTEAFF. DNA of the CDR3: TGTGCCAGTAGTTTCGGGTTGAACACTGAAGCTTTCTTT.

The table lists this clonotype with a few counts. The J gene is TRBJ1-2, the V gene TRBV5-5, with D possibly being TRBD1 (5 bases). Germline assignment: CDR1 SGHKS and CDR2 YYEKEE (reference sequence). The CDR3 runs 14 residues. V lost 3 bases, J lost 8 bases, and 17 bases lay in between. Here the CDR3 reads CASSSSGTTEGYTF. The CDR3, as DNA: TGTGCCAGCAGCTCGTCCGGGACGACCGAGGGCTACACCTTC.

V is TRBV6-1 and J is TRBJ1-1; 9 nucleotides agree with TRBD1. V shed 6 bases and J 6 bases; nucleotides not matched to a gene: 8. This CDR3 is built from 14 residues. The germline V gene has CDR1 MNHNS and CDR2 SASEGT. This CDR3 reads CASREWDRVAEAFF. For the CDR3, the DNA is TGTGCCAGCAGAGAATGGGACAGGGTGGCTGAAGCTTTCTTT.

In its sample, this clonotype was seen many times. The rearrangement joins TRBV24-1 to TRBJ1-5, with D uncertain. The CDR3 is 13 residues long. Deletions cut 8 bases from V and 2 bases from J, with 9 bases between. Germline lookup yields CDR1 KGHDR and CDR2 SFDVKD. The CDR3 reads CATTEGGNQPQHF. CDR3 coding DNA: TGTGCCACCACCGAGGGCGGCAATCAGCCCCAGCATTTT.

This clonotype was counted only a few times. The chain uses TRBV10-3 and TRBJ2-3; TRBD1 agrees at 10 bases. CDR3 length: 15 residues. The junction had 3 bases not matched to a gene; V was cut back by 3 bases and J by 3 bases. Germline CDR1 and CDR2: ENHRY and SYGVKD. CDR3 amino acids: CAISDPGQGTDTQYF. In DNA form, the CDR3 reads TGTGCCATCAGTGACCCGGGACAGGGGACAGATACGCAGTATTTT.

In its sample, this clonotype was seen a few times. Here the CDR3 DNA reads TGCGCCAGCAGTGGATGGACTAGCGGGAACAATGAGCAGTTCTTC. Protein: CASSGWTSGNNEQFF. V usage is TRBV10-2 and J usage is TRBJ2-1; 12 bases fit TRBD2. This CDR3 is 15 amino acids long. The germline gives CDR1 WSHSY, CDR2 SAAADI. J was trimmed by 5 bases and V by 4 bases; bases with no gene match: 3.

This clonotype was seen repeatedly, ten times or more. The chain employs TRBV20-1 and TRBJ2-7; D is unresolved. The CDR3 has 14 amino acids. Per the germline V gene, CDR1 is DFQATT and CDR2 is SNEGSKA (reference sequence). The germline V and J ends were trimmed by 5 bases and 0 bases, with 14 bases remaining between them. As DNA, the CDR3 is TGCAGTGCTCTGGACCCCTTAAGCTCCTACGAGCAGTACTTC. It translates to CSALDPLSSYEQYF.

This clonotype occurred a few times. The chain carries TRBV7-9 and TRBJ2-3; TRBD2 matches at 11 bases. V lost 5 bases to trimming and J lost 8 bases; unmatched junction nucleotides: 9. Germline values: CDR1 SEHNR, CDR2 FQNEAQ (reference sequence). The CDR3 sequence is 15 residues long. The CDR3 loop reads CASSRTSGSKTTQYF. CDR3 in DNA: TGTGCCAGCAGCCGAACTAGCGGGAGTAAGACTACGCAGTATTTT.

There are many counts of this clonotype. The chain uses TRBV20-1 and TRBJ2-7, with D perhaps matching TRBD1 or TRBD2 (5 bases each). Germline CDR1 DFQATT, CDR2 SNEGSKA (reference sequence). The CDR3 sequence is 15 residues long. V lost 1 base and J 4 bases, leaving 17 bases between the germline ends. The CDR3 DNA reads TGCAGTGCTAGAGGCCCCTCGGGACGAACATACGAGCAGTACTTC. It codes for CSARGPSGRTYEQYF.

The rearrangement uses TRBV12-3 or TRBV12-4 and TRBJ1-2; tentative D call: TRBD1 (5 bases). CDR3 length: 15 amino acids. V gave up 1 base and J gave up 2 bases, with 11 bases separating them. The CDR3 sequence is CASSLGGIDNYGYTF. CDR3 coding DNA: TGTGCCAGCAGTTTAGGGGGCATTGACAACTATGGCTACACCTTC.

This clonotype was detected only a few times. This chain links TRBV19 with TRBJ2-7; no firm D call. This CDR3 is 16 amino acids long. V gave up 3 bases and J gave up 2 bases, with 17 bases separating them. CDR1 and CDR2 from the germline V gene are LNHDA and SQIVND (reference sequence). In DNA, the CDR3 is TGTGCCAGTAGTATCCTACCCGGCAGCTCTACCTACGAGCAGTACTTC. Its translation: CASSILPGSSTYEQYF. Based on the CDR3 plus reference TRBV19 and TRBJ2-7, the full variable domain is DGGITQSPKYLFRKEGQNVTLSCEQNLNHDAMYWYRQDPGQGLRLIYYSQIVNDFQKGDIAEGYSVSREKKESFPLTVTSAQKNPTAFYLCASSILPGSSTYEQYFGPGTRLTVT.

The chain carries TRBV12-3 or TRBV12-4 and TRBJ2-7, with 8 bases that match TRBD1. The CDR3 contains 17 residues. J lost 0 bases, V lost 3 bases, and 10 bases had no gene match. CDR3 protein: CASSFTGQGLISYEQYF. CDR3 bases: TGTGCCAGCAGTTTTACAGGACAGGGCCTGATCTCCTACGAGCAGTACTTC.

This clonotype showed up just a few times. This chain joins TRBV6-5 and TRBJ2-5; TRBD1 might be the D (6 bases). There are 15 residues in the CDR3. CDR1 and CDR2 (germline): MNHEY, SVGAGI. Trimming removed 0 bases from V and 3 bases from J, with 11 bases in between. CDR3 residues: CASSYSSGGEETQYF. DNA of the CDR3: TGTGCCAGCAGTTACTCGAGTGGGGGCGAAGAGACCCAGTACTTC.

CDR3 nucleotide sequence: TGTGCCAGCACTCGGGGCAGGGGGCAGGATGGCTACACCTTC. This sequence encodes CASTRGRGQDGYTF. The rearrangement links TRBV27 to TRBJ1-2; 8 bases align to TRBD1. The CDR3 is 14 amino acids. Germline-derived CDR1 and CDR2 are MNHEY and SMNVEV (reference sequence). V gave up 7 bases and J gave up 6 bases; unmatched junction bases: 10.

The chain employs TRBV9 and TRBJ2-1; D ambiguous. V was cut by 2 bases and J by 6 bases, with 12 bases left in between. Germline V lookup: CDR1 SGDLS, CDR2 YYNGEE. The CDR3 totals 14 residues. The CDR3 sequence: CASSVGSWSNEQFF. DNA of the CDR3: TGTGCCAGCAGCGTGGGCAGTTGGAGCAATGAGCAGTTCTTC.

The table lists this clonotype with a few counts. CDR3 sequence: CASSDPAEGYTF. CDR3 DNA sequence: TGCGCCAGCAGTGACCCGGCGGAGGGCTACACCTTC. The V gene is TRBV10-2, the J gene TRBJ1-2; D is uncertain. Trimming pared 3 bases from V and 8 bases from J, leaving 10 bases between. CDR1 and CDR2 (germline): WSHSY, SAAADI. The CDR3 spans 12 residues.

This clonotype was observed a few times. J is TRBJ1-1 and V is TRBV27; possibly TRBD1 for D (5 bases). The V gene lost 2 bases and the J gene lost 6 bases, with 13 bases spanning the gap. CDR1 is MNHEY and CDR2 is SMNVEV in the germline V gene (reference sequence). The CDR3 length is 14 residues. CDR3 region: CASSLEFTGPEAFF. The CDR3 nucleotides are TGTGCCAGCAGTTTAGAATTCACGGGACCTGAAGCTTTCTTT.

This clonotype has ten or more counts. This chain links TRBV7-9 with TRBJ2-3, with TRBD1 identical over 10 bases. V shed 6 bases, J shed 2 bases, and the junction held 2 bases outside the gene matches. This CDR3 contains 14 residues. Per the germline V gene, CDR1 is SEHNR and CDR2 is FQNEAQ (reference sequence). CDR3 sequence reads: CASRRQGATDTQYF. The CDR3 bases are TGTGCCAGCAGGCGACAGGGGGCCACAGATACGCAGTATTTT.

In its sample, this clonotype was seen a few times. The rearrangement links TRBV7-9 to TRBJ2-7; D possibly uses TRBD1 or TRBD2 (5 bases each). The CDR3 totals 14 residues. Trimming left V 4 bases short and J 2 bases short, with 12 bases between. CDR1 SEHNR and CDR2 FQNEAQ come from the germline V gene (reference sequence). The DNA for the CDR3 is TGTGCCAGCAGCTCGGGACGGAAAGCCTACGAGCAGTACTTC. Protein product: CASSSGRKAYEQYF.

Concerning this clonotype: This may come from a read error, since a much larger clone is one base off. The CDR3 nucleotides are TGTGCCGGCAGCTTAACCTCGGGCTACAATGAGCAGTTCTTC. Protein product: CAGSLTSGYNEQFF. V and J are TRBV7-9 and TRBJ2-1; D remains ambiguous. CDR1 and CDR2 (germline): SEHNR, FQNEAQ (reference sequence). The CDR3 contains 14 residues.

CDR3 nucleotides: TGCAGTGCTAAACAGGGAAATCAGGGGCGGTATGGCTACACCTTC. Translated: CSAKQGNQGRYGYTF. The chain has TRBV20-1 and TRBJ1-2; maybe TRBD1 (6 bases). Trimming stripped 4 bases from V and 5 bases from J, with 20 bases between. The CDR3 runs to 15 residues. Germline CDR1 DFQATT, CDR2 SNEGSKA (reference sequence).